The present entry profiles one T cell receptor beta chain with its context. Assay: immunoSEQ multiplex PCR; the TCRdb copy retains only in-frame clones and omits some. This sample yields tens of thousands of clones, of which 94% are seen a single time; less than 0.15% belongs to the top ten. Trimming cost V 1 base and J 5 bases; bases outside gene matches: 6. This CDR3 region has 16 residues. CDR1 is SGHAT and CDR2 is FQNNGV in the germline V gene. The entry originates in a study of T cell changes during pregnancy in multiple sclerosis. The chain joins TRBV11-2 to TRBJ1-1, with 11 bases matching TRBD1. This material consisted of CD4+ T cells from peripheral blood mononuclear cells, taken after pregnancy. The source is a female donor with multiple sclerosis, enrolled in a pregnancy study. Here the CDR3 reads CASSLVGTGGWTEAFF. CDR3 nucleotides: TGTGCCAGCAGCTTAGTGGGGACAGGGGGGTGGACTGAAGCTTTCTTT.